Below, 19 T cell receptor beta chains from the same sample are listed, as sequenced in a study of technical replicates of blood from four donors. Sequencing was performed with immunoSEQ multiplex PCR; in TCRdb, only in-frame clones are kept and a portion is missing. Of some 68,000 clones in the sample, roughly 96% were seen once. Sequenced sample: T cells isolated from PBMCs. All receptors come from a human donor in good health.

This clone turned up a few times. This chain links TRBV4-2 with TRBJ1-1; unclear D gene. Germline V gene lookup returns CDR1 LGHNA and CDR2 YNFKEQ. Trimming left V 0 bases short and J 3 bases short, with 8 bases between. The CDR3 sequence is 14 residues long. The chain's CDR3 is CASSQDSGDTEAFF. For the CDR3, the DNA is TGTGCCAGCAGCCAAGATAGCGGGGACACTGAAGCTTTCTTT.

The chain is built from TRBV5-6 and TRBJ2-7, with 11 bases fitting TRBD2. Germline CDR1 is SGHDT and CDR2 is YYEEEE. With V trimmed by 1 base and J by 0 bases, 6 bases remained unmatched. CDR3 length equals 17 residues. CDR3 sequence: CASSLSSGRPLSYEQYF. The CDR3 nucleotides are TGTGCCAGCAGCTTGTCTAGCGGGAGGCCGCTCTCCTACGAGCAGTACTTC.

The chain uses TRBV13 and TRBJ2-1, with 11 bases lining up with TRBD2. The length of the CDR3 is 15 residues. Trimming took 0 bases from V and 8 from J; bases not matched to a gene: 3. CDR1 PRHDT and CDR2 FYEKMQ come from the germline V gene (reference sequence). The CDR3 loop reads CASSLGSGRAHEQFF. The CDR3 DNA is TGTGCCAGCAGCTTAGGTAGCGGGAGGGCCCATGAGCAGTTCTTC.

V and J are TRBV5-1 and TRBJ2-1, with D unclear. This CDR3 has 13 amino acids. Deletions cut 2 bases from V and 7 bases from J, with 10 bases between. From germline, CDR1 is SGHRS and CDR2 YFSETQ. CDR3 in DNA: TGCGCCAGCAGCTTTAGCTATTCAAATGAGCAGTTCTTC. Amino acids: CASSFSYSNEQFF. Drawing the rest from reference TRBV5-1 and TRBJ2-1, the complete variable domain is KAGVTQTPRYLIKTRGQQVTLSCSPISGHRSVSWYQQTPGQGLQFLFEYFSETQRNKGNFPGRFSGRQFSNSRSEMNVSTLELGDSALYLCASSFSYSNEQFFGPGTRLTVL.

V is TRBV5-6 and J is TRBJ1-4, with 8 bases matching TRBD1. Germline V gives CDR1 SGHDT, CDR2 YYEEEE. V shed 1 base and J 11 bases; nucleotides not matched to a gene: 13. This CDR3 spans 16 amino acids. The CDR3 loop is CASSLMQGASLGKLFF. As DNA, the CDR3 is TGTGCCAGCAGCTTGATGCAGGGGGCGTCTTTAGGGAAACTGTTTTTT. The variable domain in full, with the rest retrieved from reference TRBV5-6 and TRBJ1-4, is DAGVTQSPTHLIKTRGQQVTLRCSPKSGHDTVSWYQQALGQGPQFIFQYYEEEERQRGNFPDRFSGHQFPNYSSELNVNALLLGDSALYLCASSLMQGASLGKLFFGSGTQLSVL.

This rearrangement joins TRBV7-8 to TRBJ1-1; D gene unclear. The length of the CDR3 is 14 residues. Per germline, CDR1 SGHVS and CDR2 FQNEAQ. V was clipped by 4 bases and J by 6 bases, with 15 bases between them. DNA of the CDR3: TGTGCCAGCAGCTCCGGACGGGGTGTCGCTGAAGCTTTCTTT. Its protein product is CASSSGRGVAEAFF.

Here the CDR3 reads CATSRGGEPQHF. In nucleotides, the CDR3 is TGTGCCACCAGCCGAGGGGGGGAGCCCCAGCATTTT. The rearrangement joins TRBV15 to TRBJ1-5; a weak D match, TRBD1 (6 bases). The V end was cut by 5 bases, the J end by 8 bases, with 10 bases between. Germline CDR1 and CDR2: LNHNV and YYDKDF (reference sequence). The CDR3 sequence is 12 residues long.

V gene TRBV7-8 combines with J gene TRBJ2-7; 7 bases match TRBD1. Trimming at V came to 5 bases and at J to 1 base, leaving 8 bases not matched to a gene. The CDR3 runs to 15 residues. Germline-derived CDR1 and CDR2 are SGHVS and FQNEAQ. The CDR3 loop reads CASSVHRGPSYEQYF. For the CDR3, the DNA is TGTGCCAGCAGCGTTCACAGGGGCCCTTCCTACGAGCAGTACTTC. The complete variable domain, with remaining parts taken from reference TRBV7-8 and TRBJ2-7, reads GAGVSQSPRYKVAKRGQDVALRCDPISGHVSLFWYQQALGQGPEFLTYFQNEAQLDKSGLPSDRFFAERPEGSVSTLKIQRTQQEDSAVYLCASSVHRGPSYEQYFGPGTRLTVT.

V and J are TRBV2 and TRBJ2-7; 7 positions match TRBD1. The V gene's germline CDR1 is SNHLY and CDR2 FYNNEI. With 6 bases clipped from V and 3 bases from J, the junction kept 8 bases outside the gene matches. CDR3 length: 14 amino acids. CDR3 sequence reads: CASRKTGTGYEQYF. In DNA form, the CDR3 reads TGTGCCAGCAGGAAGACAGGGACCGGCTACGAGCAGTACTTC. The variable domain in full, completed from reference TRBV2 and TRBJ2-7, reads EPEVTQTPSHQVTQMGQEVILRCVPISNHLYFYWYRQILGQKVEFLVSFYNNEISEKSEIFDDQFSVERPDGSNFTLKIRSTKLEDSAMYFCASRKTGTGYEQYFGPGTRLTVT.

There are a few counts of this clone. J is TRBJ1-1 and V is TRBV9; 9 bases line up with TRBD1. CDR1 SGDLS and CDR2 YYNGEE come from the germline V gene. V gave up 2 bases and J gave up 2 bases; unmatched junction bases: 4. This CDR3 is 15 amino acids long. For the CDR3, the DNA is TGTGCCAGCAGCGTCACAGGGGGCCTCAACACTGAAGCTTTCTTT. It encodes CASSVTGGLNTEAFF.

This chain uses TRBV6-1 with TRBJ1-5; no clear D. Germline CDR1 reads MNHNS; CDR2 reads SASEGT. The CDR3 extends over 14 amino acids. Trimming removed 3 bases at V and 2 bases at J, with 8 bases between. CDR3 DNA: TGTGCCAGCAGTGAGCGGATTGGCAATCAGCCCCAGCATTTT. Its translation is CASSERIGNQPQHF.

This CDR3 is CASSLAVAGSTDTQYF. The CDR3 DNA reads as TGTGCCAGCAGCTTAGCGGTAGCGGGTAGCACAGATACGCAGTATTTT. The chain has TRBV7-2 and TRBJ2-3; 7 bases are a match to TRBD2. The V and J ends lost 0 bases and 0 bases, in that order; junction bases with no gene match: 3. CDR3 length equals 16 residues. Germline V lookup: CDR1 SGHTA, CDR2 FQGNSA.

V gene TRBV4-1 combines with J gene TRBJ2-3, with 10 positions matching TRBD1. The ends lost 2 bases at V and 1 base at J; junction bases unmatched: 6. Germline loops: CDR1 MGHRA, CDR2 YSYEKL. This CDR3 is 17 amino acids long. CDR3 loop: CASSQMGQGWGTDTQYF. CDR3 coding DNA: TGCGCCAGCAGCCAAATGGGACAGGGGTGGGGCACAGATACGCAGTATTTT.

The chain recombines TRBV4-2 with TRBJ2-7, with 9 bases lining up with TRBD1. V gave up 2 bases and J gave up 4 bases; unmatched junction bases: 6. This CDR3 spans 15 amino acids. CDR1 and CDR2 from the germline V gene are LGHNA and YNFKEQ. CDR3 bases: TGTGCCAGCAGCCAACCTGGACAGGGGCTATACGAGCAGTACTTC. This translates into CASSQPGQGLYEQYF.

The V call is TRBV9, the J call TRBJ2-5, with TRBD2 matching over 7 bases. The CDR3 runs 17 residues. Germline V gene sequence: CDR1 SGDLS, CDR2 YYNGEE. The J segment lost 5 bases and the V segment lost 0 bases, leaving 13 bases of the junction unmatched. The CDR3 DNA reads TGTGCCAGCAGCGTAGGTGTGGAGGGGAGGGGATGGGAGACCCAGTACTTC. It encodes CASSVGVEGRGWETQYF.

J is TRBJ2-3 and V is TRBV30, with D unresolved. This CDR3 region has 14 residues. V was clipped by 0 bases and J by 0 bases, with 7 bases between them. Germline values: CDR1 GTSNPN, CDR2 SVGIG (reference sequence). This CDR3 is CAWSVSRSTDTQYF. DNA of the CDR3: TGTGCCTGGAGTGTATCCCGGAGCACAGATACGCAGTATTTT.

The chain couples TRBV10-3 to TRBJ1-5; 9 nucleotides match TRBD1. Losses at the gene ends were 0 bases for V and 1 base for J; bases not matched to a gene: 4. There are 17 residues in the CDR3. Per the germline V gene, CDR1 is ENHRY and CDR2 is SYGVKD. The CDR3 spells CAISESAGTGSNQPQHF. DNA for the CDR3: TGTGCCATCAGTGAGTCTGCCGGGACAGGGAGCAATCAGCCCCAGCATTTT.

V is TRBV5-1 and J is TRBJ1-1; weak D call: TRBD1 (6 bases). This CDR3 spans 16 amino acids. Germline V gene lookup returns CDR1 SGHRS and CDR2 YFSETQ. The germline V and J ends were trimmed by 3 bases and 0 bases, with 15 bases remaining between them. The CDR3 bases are TGCGCCAGCAGCTCATCGACAGGAAGCATGAACACTGAAGCTTTCTTT. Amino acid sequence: CASSSSTGSMNTEAFF.

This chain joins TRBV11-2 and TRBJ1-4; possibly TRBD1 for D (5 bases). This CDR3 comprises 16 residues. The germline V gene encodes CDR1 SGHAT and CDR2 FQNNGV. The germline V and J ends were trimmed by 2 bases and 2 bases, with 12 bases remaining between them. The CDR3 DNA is TGTGCCAGCAGCTTAAACCAGGGCAGGACTAATGAAAAACTGTTTTTT. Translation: CASSLNQGRTNEKLFF.